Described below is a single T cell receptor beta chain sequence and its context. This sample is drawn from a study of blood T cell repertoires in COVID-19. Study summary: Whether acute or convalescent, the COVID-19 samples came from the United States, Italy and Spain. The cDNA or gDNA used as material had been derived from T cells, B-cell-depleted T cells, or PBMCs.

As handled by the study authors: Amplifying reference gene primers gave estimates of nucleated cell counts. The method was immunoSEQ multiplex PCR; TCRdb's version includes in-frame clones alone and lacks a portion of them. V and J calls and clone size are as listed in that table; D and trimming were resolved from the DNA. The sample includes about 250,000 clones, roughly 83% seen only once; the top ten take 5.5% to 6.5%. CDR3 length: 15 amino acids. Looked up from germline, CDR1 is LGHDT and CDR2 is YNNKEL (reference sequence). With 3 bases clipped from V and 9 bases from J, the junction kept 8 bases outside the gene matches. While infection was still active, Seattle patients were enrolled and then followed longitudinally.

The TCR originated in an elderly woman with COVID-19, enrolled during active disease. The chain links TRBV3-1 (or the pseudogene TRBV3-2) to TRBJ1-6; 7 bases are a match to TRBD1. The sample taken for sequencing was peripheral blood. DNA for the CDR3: TGTGCCAGCAGCCACTCAGACAGGGTCTTTTCACCCCTCCACTTT. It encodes CASSHSDRVFSPLHF.